These 9 T cell receptor beta chains originate from one sample sequenced in a study of regulatory T cells in long-lasting Graves disease. Libraries of TCR beta came from iRepertoire HTBI primers plus Arm-PCR of CDR3 regions. Each CDR3 protein gets one entry after TCRdb re-called the multiplex PCR reads with MiXCR. Among roughly 420,000 distinct CDR3 sequences listed, 15% to 20% were seen once. As for time point: newly diagnosed GD, antithyroid drugs for less than 3 months. After RNA was extracted from PBMCs, the TCR library was made from it. The same sample was also used in a study of T cells in Graves' hyperthyroidism and ophthalmopathy.

Sample: peripheral blood mononuclear cells (PBMCs), taken at new diagnosis, from a patient treated with antithyroid drugs. Source of these receptors: a woman aged 18-29 years with Graves disease.

The table lists this clonotype with many counts. J is TRBJ2-1 and V is TRBV6-2 or TRBV6-3; D perhaps matches TRBD1 (6 bases). Trimming stripped 2 bases from V and 6 bases from J, with 14 bases between. This CDR3 is 15 amino acids long. Germline loops: CDR1 MNHEY, CDR2 SVGEGT. CDR3 nucleotide sequence: TGTGCCAGCAGTTACACCCGGGACACCATCAATGAGCAGTTCTTC. Translating it yields CASSYTRDTINEQFF.

This clonotype was found a few times. V usage is TRBV29-1 and J usage is TRBJ2-3; the match to TRBD2 covers 14 bases. The CDR3 totals 15 residues. CDR1 SQVTM and CDR2 ANQGSEA come from the germline V gene. V shed 2 bases, J shed 4 bases, and the junction held 2 bases outside the gene matches. The CDR3 DNA is TGCAGCGTTGAACGGACTAGCGGGAGGTCAGATACGCAGTATTTT. Translation gives CSVERTSGRSDTQYF.

At least ten counts were recorded for this clonotype. The chain carries TRBV28 and TRBJ1-5, with 7 nucleotides matching TRBD1. After removal of 5 bases from V and 7 bases from J, the junction contained 8 bases not matched to a gene. In germline, CDR1 is MDHEN, CDR2 SYDVKM. The CDR3 sequence is 14 residues long. In nucleotides, the CDR3 is TGTGCCAGCAGTGGGACAGAGGAGGCACAGCCCCAGCATTTT. Translation: CASSGTEEAQPQHF. The complete variable domain, with remaining parts taken from reference TRBV28 and TRBJ1-5, reads DVKVTQSSRYLVKRTGEKVFLECVQDMDHENMFWYRQDPGLGLRLIYFSYDVKMKEKGDIPEGYSVSREKKERFSLILESASTNQTSMYLCASSGTEEAQPQHFGDGTRLSIL.

This chain joins TRBV19 and TRBJ2-7; D is unresolved. The ends were cut back, 3 bases at V and 8 bases at J, with 17 bases in the middle. CDR3 length: 14 residues. Germline-derived CDR1 and CDR2 are LNHDA and SQIVND (reference sequence). The DNA for the CDR3 is TGTGCCAGTAGTATGGTTTGGGCGGCCGTACAGCAGTACTTC. Amino acids: CASSMVWAAVQQYF.

To note about this clonotype: A far larger clone is only one base removed, so a read error is likely. The rearrangement links TRBV20-1 to TRBJ2-4; 11 nucleotides align to TRBD2. The closer fit of TRBJ2-5 to the DNA end suggests the J call may be wrong. This CDR3 is built from 19 residues. Germline CDR1 DFQATT, CDR2 SNEGSKA (reference sequence). The CDR3: CSAGDASGRTRGPQETQYF. CDR3 nucleotide sequence: TGCAGTGCTGGAGATGCTAGCGGGAGGACACGGGGGCCCCAAGAGACCCAGTACTTC.

Many counts were recorded for this clonotype. The chain joins TRBV6-1 to TRBJ2-7; the D gene could be TRBD1 or TRBD2 (7 bases each). There are 16 residues in the CDR3. Trimming cost V 6 bases and J 0 bases, with 18 bases left between them. Germline V CDR1 and CDR2: MNHNS, SASEGT. CDR3 loop: CASRTTRGGHSYEQYF. For the CDR3, the DNA is TGTGCCAGCAGGACCACCAGGGGGGGCCACTCCTACGAGCAGTACTTC.

The V and J genes are TRBV10-2 and TRBJ2-1; 8 bases are a match to TRBD1. Per germline, CDR1 WSHSY and CDR2 SAAADI. V lost 9 bases and J lost 8; bases outside the gene matches: 9. CDR3 length equals 13 residues. In nucleotides, the CDR3 is TGCGCCAGGGCCCAGGGGGCCTCGGATGAGCAGTTCTTC. Residues: CARAQGASDEQFF.

Many counts were recorded for this clonotype. V and J are TRBV28 and TRBJ1-4; D not resolved. V was shortened by 4 bases and J by 8 bases, with 11 bases between the two germline ends. The CDR3 has 13 amino acids. Germline CDR1 MDHEN, CDR2 SYDVKM. The CDR3, as DNA: TGTGCCAGCAGTTCTCGAAGCCACGAAAAACTGTTTTTT. Amino acids: CASSSRSHEKLFF.

This clonotype was seen a handful of times. The gene calls are TRBV14 and TRBJ2-1, with TRBD2 matching over 12 bases. Trimming cost V 0 bases and J 0 bases; bases outside gene matches: 6. This CDR3 has 19 residues. CDR1 is SGHDN, CDR2 FVKESK, per germline. CDR3 DNA: TGTGCCAGCAGCCAAGATTTTGCTAGCGGGAGGGCCTCCTACAATGAGCAGTTCTTC. Its translation: CASSQDFASGRASYNEQFF.